Sequencing of this TCR beta chain was carried out in a study of type 1 regulatory T cells. Study in general: T-allo10 is an in vitro-generated, Tr1-enriched CD4 T cell product specific for alloantigen.

This CDR3 region has 14 residues. The V gene's germline CDR1 is MNHEY and CDR2 SMNVEV (reference sequence). V lost 5 bases to trimming and J lost 4 bases, with 9 bases between them. Concerning this clonotype: Its specificity is not known.

TCRdb analysed the reads with MiXCR anew, one entry per CDR3 protein. The sample yields roughly 67,000 distinct CDR3 sequences, nearly 65% seen once. Specimen: cultured T cells, either the whole culture or a sorted T cell fraction (not recorded which). This sample's subset: Tr1-enriched cell product generated in vitro against host alloantigens. The V and J genes are TRBV27 and TRBJ2-6; D gene unclear. This TCR was sampled from a human donor in good health. The CDR3 region has the DNA TGTGCCAGCAGTCCGGGTGTCGGGGCCAACGTCCTGACTTTC. Translated, it gives CASSPGVGANVLTF. Using reference TRBV27 and TRBJ2-6 for the parts outside the CDR3, the full variable domain is EAQVTQNPRYLITVTGKKLTVTCSQNMNHEYMSWYRQDPGLGLRQIYYSMNVEVTDKGDVPEGYKVSRKEKRNFPLILESPSPNQTSLYFCASSPGVGANVLTFGAGSRLTVL.